The rows below give T cell receptor beta chains drawn from one sample of a study of regulatory T cells in long-lasting Graves disease. TCRdb reprocessed the multiplex PCR reads via MiXCR and lists one record per CDR3 protein. This table holds 400,000 to 500,000 distinct CDR3 sequences, around 23% found once. Here the sequenced sample was peripheral blood mononuclear cells (PBMCs), taken when the disease was refractory, from a patient treated with antithyroid drugs. The receptors were sampled from a female donor with Graves disease. Each CDR3 is given with its conserved first and last residue. A clone size is listed for some rows: how often the clone was seen (once, few, many), or a class if it is expanded.

clone size | J gene | V gene | CDR3 protein
many | TRBJ2-7 | TRBV28 | CASSFISYYEQYF
many | TRBJ2-7 | TRBV5-1 | CASSWGDQSYEQYF
many | TRBJ2-5 | TRBV11-2 | CASSTTGIETQYF
NA | TRBJ2-5 | TRBV6-4 | CASSDIMGETQYF
NA | TRBJ1-1 | TRBV6-1 | CASSNLGNTEAFF
few | TRBJ2-5 | TRBV20-1 | CSAGTLKETQYF
many | TRBJ2-7 | TRBV7-9 | CASSRDSHSYEQYF
many | TRBJ1-1 | TRBV28 | CASRLLNTEAFF
few | TRBJ1-2 | TRBV7-9 | CATDPGYGYTF
many | TRBJ1-2 | TRBV29-1 | CSVEEGLGGQRNYGYTF
many | TRBJ2-7 | TRBV6-1 | CASSNRLAGTTYEQYF
many | TRBJ2-6 | TRBV28 | CAVQGASGANVLTF
few | TRBJ2-4 | TRBV5-1 | CASSLDGVLKNIQYF
few | TRBJ1-5 | TRBV15 | CATSRANQPQHF
many | TRBJ2-7 | TRBV10-2 | CASRDSRETVEQYF